This T cell receptor (beta chain) was sequenced during a study of regulatory T cells in long-lasting Graves disease. Study background: Graves' cases, newly diagnosed, had used antithyroid drugs under 3 months.

Investigators prepared the TCR beta libraries by applying iRepertoire HTBI primers and Arm-PCR of CDR3 regions. TCRdb re-derived calls from the multiplex PCR reads in MiXCR, one entry per CDR3 protein. The repertoire has about 460,000 distinct CDR3 sequences, roughly 15% of them found once; the top ten carry under 20%. This clonotype showed up many times. No antigen is known for it. Study results and caveats: There was favoring of TRBV28, TRBJ1-2 and TRBJ2-5 in persistent disease.

Time point in this sample: newly diagnosed GD, antithyroid drugs for less than 3 months. Extracted PBMC RNA gave rise to the TCR library. V was shortened by 3 bases and J by 0 bases, with 11 bases between the two germline ends. The CDR3 is 14 amino acids. CDR1 is DFQATT and CDR2 is SNEGSKA in the germline V gene (reference sequence). Another study also made use of these data, one on T cells in Graves' hyperthyroidism and ophthalmopathy. That paper states: These patients, aged 18 to 65, had recently diagnosed hyperthyroidism lasting under 2 months.

The material was peripheral blood mononuclear cells (PBMCs), obtained at new diagnosis, from a patient treated with antithyroid drugs. This TCR derives from a woman aged 50 to 65 with Graves disease. This chain connects TRBV20-1 to TRBJ1-1; tentatively, D is TRBD1 (5 bases). The CDR3 sequence: CSARMGVMNTEAFF. In nucleotides, the CDR3 is TGCAGTGCTAGGATGGGGGTCATGAACACTGAAGCTTTCTTT.